This T cell receptor beta chain comes out of a study of CD8 T cells in ankylosing spondylitis (dated by TCRdb to about 2017). Describing the broader study: To find TCR variants linked to disease, the study profiled T cell receptor beta repertoires in ankylosing spondylitis patients and healthy donors. The whole study cohort included some 100 healthy donors and 20 to 30 ankylosing spondylitis patients. Peripheral blood samples were taken, and synovial fluid was additionally collected from ankylosing spondylitis patients. The study at large found these results: Blood from ankylosing spondylitis patients appeared to be characterized by a TCR beta motif composed of roughly eight highly homologous amino acid variants. A CD8+ phenotype was shown by the disease-linked clones, which were found at relatively low frequencies in peripheral blood. The disease-linked clones were reported as significantly enriched in matched synovial fluid samples from ankylosing spondylitis patients. Some of the motif variants had been reported before in the synovial fluid and blood of reactive arthritis patients, a finding that suggests common disease-initiation mechanisms.

Data came from an Illumina HiSeq 2500. Quantitative 5'-RACE with molecular barcodes was the method used to prepare the TCR beta libraries. Per the source publication's procedure: To identify disease-linked TCR variants, a new computational method was used, one built on a probabilistic model of VDJ rearrangement. TCRdb's own reprocessing of the public reads used fastp at Q25 and MiXCR and kept productive beta chains. Every CDR3 protein is listed once, alongside the most common genes and DNA of its rows. These V and J calls are TCRdb output, not the study's own analysis. This sample has about 350,000 distinct CDR3 sequences in its table, and more than 20% of those were observed once. The top ten clonotypes cover roughly 14% of the sample. This clonotype turned up a few times. The specificity of this receptor is unknown. No much larger clonotype is one base removed from it; base qualities were not supplied.

The TCR sequence derives from a male donor with ankylosing spondylitis or in good health (not recorded which). What was sequenced was blood, either unsorted or a sorted T cell fraction (not recorded which).

The sequence in DNA is TGTGCCATCAGTGAGATGGGAAGTACCTACGAGCAGTACTTC. It translates to CAISEMGSTYEQYF. The V gene is TRBV10-3 and the J gene is TRBJ2-7; a confident D gene designation cannot be given. Cut back by 2 bases and 2 bases, the V and J ends lie 10 bases apart. The cysteine opens and the phenylalanine closes a CDR3 of 14 amino acids. This entry keeps only the CDR3 DNA: 42 bases, framed from base 1. Sequences ENHRY (CDR1) and SYGVKD (CDR2) are obtained from the germline V gene.